The 11 T cell receptor beta chains below were found in one sample sequenced in a study of cytomegalovirus exposure and HLA in healthy donors. The PCR used 60 Vbeta and 13 Jbeta primers. Libraries were prepared by immunoSEQ multiplex PCR; TCRdb keeps only in-frame clonotypes and omits some of them. This sample has about 120,000 clones, with 79% found just once. Sequencing was carried out using PBMCs. These receptors all stem from a man aged 18 to 30 in good health and CMV-seronegative.

This chain joins TRBV27 and TRBJ2-7; tentative D call: TRBD1 (7 bases). The CDR3 extends over 15 amino acids. In germline, CDR1 is MNHEY, CDR2 SMNVEV (reference sequence). Trimming removed 5 bases at V and 6 bases at J, with 20 bases between. The CDR3 region is CASSARQGGRAEQYF. DNA of the CDR3: TGTGCCAGCAGTGCCCGACAGGGAGGAAGGGCCGAGCAGTACTTC.

This clone was counted between two and nine times. The chain joins TRBV10-2 to TRBJ1-4; D not certain. From germline, CDR1 is WSHSY and CDR2 SAAADI. Trimming took off 3 bases at V and 2 bases at J, with 7 bases between the two ends. This CDR3 contains 14 residues. The CDR3 bases are TGCGCCAGCAGTGAACGGTCTACTAATGAAAAACTGTTTTTT. Its translation is CASSERSTNEKLFF.

The chain has TRBV19 and TRBJ1-2; TRBD1 aligns across 10 bases. J lost 3 bases, V lost 4 bases, and 11 bases had no gene match. Germline CDR1 and CDR2: LNHDA and SQIVND (reference sequence). The CDR3 extends over 17 amino acids. The CDR3 here is CASSTAGTGDGDYGYTF. The DNA for the CDR3 is TGTGCCAGTAGTACCGCCGGGACAGGGGACGGGGACTATGGCTACACCTTC.

The V and J genes are TRBV7-3 and TRBJ2-1; TRBD2 matches 10 bases. This CDR3 contains 16 residues. The V and J ends lost 5 bases and 4 bases, in that order; junction bases with no gene match: 8. Germline-derived CDR1 and CDR2 are SGHTA and FQGTGA. The CDR3 DNA is TGTGCCAGCAGCCCCATCCCAGCGGGAGGGTACAATGAGCAGTTCTTC. Translated, it gives CASSPIPAGGYNEQFF.

In its sample, this clone was seen once. The V and J genes are TRBV18 and TRBJ2-1, with D perhaps matching TRBD1 (6 bases). This CDR3 is built from 15 residues. Germline CDR1 and CDR2: KGHSH and LQKENI. Between the trimmed V and J ends, which lost 6 bases and 7 bases, there was a span of 19 bases. The chain's CDR3 is CASSLGQPPRNEQFF. The CDR3 DNA is TGTGCCAGCTCGCTTGGACAGCCCCCTAGGAATGAGCAGTTCTTC.

The rearrangement uses TRBV10-1 and TRBJ2-1, with unresolved D. Germline CDR1 WNHNN, CDR2 SYGVQD (reference sequence). V lost 4 bases and J lost 1, with 11 bases in between. There are 15 residues in the CDR3. The CDR3 spells CASSVSQASYNEQFF. The CDR3 nucleotides are TGCGCCAGCAGTGTTTCCCAGGCTTCCTACAATGAGCAGTTCTTC.

The J gene is TRBJ2-3, the V gene TRBV12-5, with 9 bases fitting TRBD2. Germline V CDR1 and CDR2: LGHNT, FRNRAP. The CDR3 length is 15 residues. Trimming removed 6 bases from V and 4 bases from J; junction bases left unmatched: 8. The CDR3 reads CASGLTSGRPDTQYF. The CDR3 DNA sequence: TGTGCTAGTGGCCTGACTAGCGGAAGGCCAGATACGCAGTATTTT. Full variable domain (missing parts from reference TRBV12-5 and TRBJ2-3): DARVTQTPRHKVTEMGQEVTMRCQPILGHNTVFWYRQTMMQGLELLAYFRNRAPLDDSGMPKDRFSAEMPDATLATLKIQPSEPRDSAVYFCASGLTSGRPDTQYFGPGTRLTVL.

This chain links TRBV7-2 with TRBJ2-5; TRBD2 matches at 7 bases. The DNA end is more similar to TRBJ2-7, so the J call may be wrong. Looked up from germline, CDR1 is SGHTA and CDR2 is FQGNSA. The CDR3 contains 14 residues. CDR3 sequence (DNA): TGTGCCTCACAAGGCGGCGGGAGTCAATACGAGCAGTACTTC. This sequence encodes CASQGGGSQYEQYF.

V is TRBV7-9 and J is TRBJ1-2; 7 positions agree with TRBD1. Germline CDR1 reads SEHNR; CDR2 reads FQNEAQ (reference sequence). The CDR3 has 14 amino acids. V lost 5 bases and J lost 2; bases outside the gene matches: 5. The CDR3 DNA reads TGTGCCAGCAGCCCGCCACAGGGGAACTATGGCTACACCTTC. This sequence encodes CASSPPQGNYGYTF.

In nucleotides, the CDR3 is TGTGCCAGATTCGCCGGGGGGGTCCTCTCCTACGAGCAGTACTTC. Translated, it gives CARFAGGVLSYEQYF. The chain has TRBV5-6 and TRBJ2-7; 8 bases line up with TRBD2. Germline loops: CDR1 SGHDT, CDR2 YYEEEE. V was clipped by 8 bases and J by 0 bases; unmatched bases: 10. There are 15 residues in the CDR3.

The CDR3 loop reads CSVRQGNTEAFF. CDR3 coding DNA: TGCAGCGTCCGACAGGGAAACACTGAAGCTTTCTTT. The chain recombines TRBV29-1 with TRBJ1-1, with 7 bases fitting TRBD1. Germline trimming cut 6 bases from V and 2 bases from J; bases unmatched to any gene: 3. This CDR3 has 12 residues. Germline values: CDR1 SQVTM, CDR2 ANQGSEA.